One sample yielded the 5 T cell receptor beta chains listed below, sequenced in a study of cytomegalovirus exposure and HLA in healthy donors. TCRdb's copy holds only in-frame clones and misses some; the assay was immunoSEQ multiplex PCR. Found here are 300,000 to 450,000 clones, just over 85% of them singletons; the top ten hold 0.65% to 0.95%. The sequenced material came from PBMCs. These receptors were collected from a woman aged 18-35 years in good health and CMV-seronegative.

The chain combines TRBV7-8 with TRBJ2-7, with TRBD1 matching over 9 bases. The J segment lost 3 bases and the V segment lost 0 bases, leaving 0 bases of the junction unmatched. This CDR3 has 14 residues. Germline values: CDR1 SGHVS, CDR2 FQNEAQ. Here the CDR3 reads CASSLATGGYEQYF. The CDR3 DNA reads TGTGCCAGCAGCTTAGCGACAGGGGGCTACGAGCAGTACTTC.

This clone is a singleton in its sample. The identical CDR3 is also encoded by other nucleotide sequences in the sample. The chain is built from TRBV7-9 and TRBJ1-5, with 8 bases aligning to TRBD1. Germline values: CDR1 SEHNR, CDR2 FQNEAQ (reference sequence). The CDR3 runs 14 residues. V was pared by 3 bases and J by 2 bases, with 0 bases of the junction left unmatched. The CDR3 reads CASSLTGGNQPQHF. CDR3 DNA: TGTGCCAGCAGCTTGACAGGGGGCAATCAGCCCCAGCATTTT.

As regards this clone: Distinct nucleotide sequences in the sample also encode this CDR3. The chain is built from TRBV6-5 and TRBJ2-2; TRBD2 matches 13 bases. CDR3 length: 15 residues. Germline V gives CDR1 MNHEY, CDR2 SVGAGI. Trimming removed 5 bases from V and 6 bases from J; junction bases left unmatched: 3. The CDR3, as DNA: TGTGCCAGCAGTCCGGGACTAGCGGGATCCGGGGAGCTGTTTTTT. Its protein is CASSPGLAGSGELFF.

The chain's CDR3 is CASSLAAFSYNEQFF. CDR3 DNA sequence: TGTGCCAGTAGCCTAGCGGCTTTCTCCTACAATGAGCAGTTCTTC. This chain joins TRBV19 and TRBJ2-1; the match to TRBD2 covers 7 bases. Germline V gives CDR1 LNHDA, CDR2 SQIVND (reference sequence). The junction had 5 bases not matched to a gene; V was cut back by 6 bases and J by 0 bases. There are 15 residues in the CDR3. Full variable domain (missing parts from reference TRBV19 and TRBJ2-1): DGGITQSPKYLFRKEGQNVTLSCEQNLNHDAMYWYRQDPGQGLRLIYYSQIVNDFQKGDIAEGYSVSREKKESFPLTVTSAQKNPTAFYLCASSLAAFSYNEQFFGPGTRLTVL.

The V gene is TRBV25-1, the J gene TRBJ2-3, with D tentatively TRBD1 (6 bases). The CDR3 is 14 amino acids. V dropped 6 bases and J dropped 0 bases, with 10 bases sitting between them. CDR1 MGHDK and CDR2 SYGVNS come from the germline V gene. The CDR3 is CASRWGQSTDTQYF. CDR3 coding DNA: TGTGCCAGCAGGTGGGGGCAGAGCACAGATACGCAGTATTTT.